Shown below are 27 T cell receptor beta chains from a single sample sequenced in a study of shared clonotypes between healthy human individuals. Produced via immunoSEQ multiplex PCR; TCRdb's table is partial and in-frame only. This table holds some 2.4 million clones, under 95% found once. Source material: naive CD4+ T cells from PBMCs. Subset noted: CD45RA+ positively selected. The receptors derive from a man younger than 30 in good health. Some clones in this sample may be carry-over from other donors' samples.

J is TRBJ1-1 and V is TRBV7-9; D perhaps matches TRBD1 (6 bases). The CDR3 has 14 amino acids. CDR1 and CDR2 (germline): SEHNR, FQNEAQ (reference sequence). Trimming cost V 4 bases and J 1 base, with 10 bases left between them. CDR3 coding DNA: TGTGCCAGCAGCTCGACAGGAAGGAACACTGAAGCTTTCTTT. Its protein product is CASSSTGRNTEAFF.

The J gene is TRBJ2-7, the V gene TRBV18, with 13 bases fitting TRBD2. This CDR3 is built from 15 residues. J was trimmed by 6 bases and V by 5 bases; bases with no gene match: 7. Germline V gene data show CDR1 as KGHSH and CDR2 as LQKENI. The CDR3 region is CASSALGLAGAEQYF. The CDR3 coding sequence is TGTGCCAGCTCAGCCTTAGGACTAGCGGGAGCCGAGCAGTACTTC. Combining the CDR3 with reference TRBV18 and TRBJ2-7 gives the whole variable domain NAGVMQNPRHLVRRRGQEARLRCSPMKGHSHVYWYRQLPEEGLKFMVYLQKENIIDESGMPKERFSAEFPKEGPSILRIQQVVRGDSAAYFCASSALGLAGAEQYFGPGTRLTVT.

The V gene is TRBV5-1, the J gene TRBJ2-3, with unresolved D. V dropped 4 bases and J dropped 0 bases, with 15 bases sitting between them. The CDR3 length is 16 residues. Germline V gives CDR1 SGHRS, CDR2 YFSETQ. CDR3 nucleotides: TGCGCCAGCAGCCCGCCCCTTTGGGGTAGCACAGATACGCAGTATTTT. Encoded protein: CASSPPLWGSTDTQYF.

The genes are TRBV29-1 and TRBJ1-3; no reliable D call. The CDR3 covers 12 residues. V gave up 4 bases and J gave up 0 bases, with 4 bases separating them. Germline V gene data show CDR1 as SQVTM and CDR2 as ANQGSEA. CDR3 protein: CSVGTSGNTIYF. The CDR3 DNA sequence: TGCAGCGTTGGGACCTCTGGAAACACCATATATTTT.

The J gene is TRBJ2-7, the V gene TRBV6-4; the D gene is possibly TRBD2 (6 bases). CDR3 length: 11 residues. Per the germline V gene, CDR1 is MRHNA and CDR2 is SNTAGT. With 3 bases removed from V and 6 bases from J, the gap between germline ends came to 6 bases. The CDR3 coding sequence is TGTGCCAGCAGTGAGGGGGGCGAGCAGTACTTC. It codes for CASSEGGEQYF.

This sequence joins TRBV5-4 and TRBJ2-1; D assignment may be TRBD1 or TRBD2 (5 bases each). Trimming cost V 4 bases and J 2 bases, with 13 bases left between them. CDR1 and CDR2 from the germline V gene are SGHNT and YYREEE (reference sequence). This CDR3 contains 15 residues. The CDR3, as DNA: TGTGCCAGCAGCCCGCCCCTGGGGGCCTACAATGAGCAGTTCTTC. This encodes CASSPPLGAYNEQFF.

The rearrangement links TRBV28 to TRBJ2-5; 8 bases agree with TRBD2. Losses at the gene ends were 3 bases for V and 5 bases for J; bases not matched to a gene: 2. The CDR3 totals 13 residues. Germline CDR1 is MDHEN and CDR2 is SYDVKM. The CDR3 coding sequence is TGTGCCAGCAGTTTGCAGCGGGAGGAGACCCAGTACTTC. Translation gives CASSLQREETQYF.

The rearrangement links TRBV30 to TRBJ1-1, with 8 bases identical to TRBD1. Looked up from germline, CDR1 is GTSNPN and CDR2 is SVGIG (reference sequence). V trimming: 5 bases; J trimming: 1 base; junction bases outside the gene matches: 9. This CDR3 has 15 amino acids. CDR3 residues: CAWGGLGQENTEAFF. CDR3 sequence (DNA): TGTGCCTGGGGGGGACTGGGACAGGAGAACACTGAAGCTTTCTTT.

The V call is TRBV7-3, the J call TRBJ2-7; 10 bases map to TRBD1. The CDR3 covers 14 residues. Germline V gene lookup returns CDR1 SGHTA and CDR2 FQGTGA. The V and J ends lost 2 bases and 6 bases, in that order; junction bases with no gene match: 4. CDR3 protein: CASSLDRGHFEQYF. CDR3 nucleotides: TGTGCCAGCAGCTTAGACAGGGGGCATTTCGAGCAGTACTTC.

The V call is TRBV6-1, the J call TRBJ2-7, with a possible D match to TRBD2 (5 bases). Germline V gene lookup returns CDR1 MNHNS and CDR2 SASEGT. CDR3 length equals 12 residues. V lost 3 bases to trimming and J lost 6 bases, with 9 bases between them. Here the CDR3 reads CASSEGGSEQYF. The CDR3 DNA sequence: TGTGCCAGCAGTGAGGGTGGGAGCGAGCAGTACTTC.

This sequence joins TRBV30 and TRBJ2-3; tentatively, D is TRBD2 (6 bases). V lost 3 bases and J 6 bases, leaving 16 bases between the germline ends. This CDR3 has 14 residues. Germline lookup yields CDR1 GTSNPN and CDR2 SVGIG (reference sequence). The CDR3 DNA is TGTGCCTGGAGCCCATTGGGTGGGGGGGATACGCAGTATTTT. Its translation: CAWSPLGGGDTQYF.

The chain carries TRBV25-1 and TRBJ1-6; possible D gene TRBD1, 6 bases. The V end was cut by 8 bases, the J end by 4 bases, with 15 bases between. This CDR3 has 15 residues. CDR1 and CDR2 (germline): MGHDK, SYGVNS. The CDR3 bases are TGTGCCAGCCGACCAGGGGACAATTATAATTCACCCCTCCACTTT. Translation: CASRPGDNYNSPLHF.

The chain is built from TRBV6-5 and TRBJ2-7; D is possibly TRBD1 (6 bases). CDR1 MNHEY and CDR2 SVGAGI come from the germline V gene. V lost 2 bases and J 6 bases, leaving 14 bases between the germline ends. The CDR3 loop spans 14 amino acids. The CDR3 reads CASSYLGQGFEQYF. The CDR3 nucleotides read TGTGCCAGCAGTTACCTGGGACAAGGGTTCGAGCAGTACTTC.

The V gene is TRBV29-1, the J gene TRBJ2-1; 9 bases line up with TRBD2. The CDR3 covers 12 residues. The V gene end was trimmed by 4 bases and the J gene end by 15 bases; junction bases not matched to a gene: 10. The germline V gene has CDR1 SQVTM and CDR2 ANQGSEA. The CDR3 DNA reads as TGCAGCGTTGGAGCTAGCGGGAAAGGGCGGTTCTTC. Translated: CSVGASGKGRFF.

The gene calls are TRBV2 and TRBJ1-1; TRBD1 agrees at 8 bases. V dropped 6 bases and J dropped 8; count of bases not matched to a gene: 14. CDR3 size: 15 residues. Germline CDR1 SNHLY, CDR2 FYNNEI. In DNA form, the CDR3 reads TGTGCCAGCAGCGAGCGGGCGAAGGGACAGGCAGAAGCTTTCTTT. It encodes CASSERAKGQAEAFF.

This clone has only a few counts. The genes are TRBV30 and TRBJ1-5; D unresolved. V lost 0 bases, J lost 0 bases, and 9 bases lay in between. Germline V gives CDR1 GTSNPN, CDR2 SVGIG (reference sequence). CDR3 length: 15 residues. CDR3 sequence: CAWSVAGYSNQPQHF. The CDR3 DNA reads as TGTGCCTGGAGTGTTGCAGGTTATAGCAATCAGCCCCAGCATTTT. The full variable domain, with the rest looked up from reference TRBV30 and TRBJ1-5, is SQTIHQWPATLVQPVGSPLSLECTVEGTSNPNLYWYRQAAGRGLQLLFYSVGIGQISSEVPQNLSASRPQDRQFILSSKKLLLSDSGFYLCAWSVAGYSNQPQHFGDGTRLSIL.

The chain combines TRBV9 with TRBJ1-4, with TRBD1 identical over 12 bases. The CDR3 has 18 amino acids. J gave up 0 bases and V 3 bases, and 6 bases lay outside the gene matches. Germline CDR1 SGDLS, CDR2 YYNGEE. CDR3 sequence reads: CASSEGTGGWATNEKLFF. CDR3 coding DNA: TGTGCCAGCAGCGAGGGGACAGGGGGCTGGGCAACTAATGAAAAACTGTTTTTT.

This clone occurred once. The gene calls are TRBV7-6 and TRBJ2-5, with D hard to call. Trimming removed 3 bases from V and 5 bases from J, with 13 bases in between. The CDR3 runs 14 residues. Germline CDR1 and CDR2: SGHVS and FNYEAQ. This CDR3 reads CASSFSPGRETQYF. The CDR3 DNA is TGTGCCAGCAGCTTTAGCCCCGGGCGTGAGACCCAGTACTTC.

The rearrangement uses TRBV27 and TRBJ1-1; 8 bases agree with TRBD1. J was trimmed by 2 bases and V by 3 bases; bases with no gene match: 5. The CDR3 contains 15 residues. Germline assignment: CDR1 MNHEY and CDR2 SMNVEV (reference sequence). The CDR3 sequence is CASSFGRGPNTEAFF. Written as DNA, the CDR3 is TGTGCCAGCAGTTTCGGCAGGGGGCCTAACACTGAAGCTTTCTTT.

The chain couples TRBV5-4 to TRBJ2-1; TRBD2 might be the D (5 bases). Germline CDR1 SGHNT, CDR2 YYREEE (reference sequence). CDR3 size: 14 residues. Deletions cut 0 bases from V and 15 bases from J, with 19 bases between. CDR3 loop: CASSLGGGTAQAFF. In nucleotides, the CDR3 is TGTGCCAGCAGCTTGGGAGGAGGAACGGCCCAAGCGTTCTTC.

A note on this clone: The same CDR3 also results from other DNA sequences found in this sample. The chain employs TRBV7-3 and TRBJ1-2; D is possibly TRBD1 (5 bases). CDR1 is SGHTA and CDR2 is FQGTGA in the germline V gene. Trimming took off 5 bases at V and 4 bases at J, with 11 bases between the two ends. This CDR3 has 13 amino acids. The CDR3 loop is CASSQGAGYGYTF. CDR3 nucleotide sequence: TGTGCCAGCAGCCAAGGGGCTGGCTATGGCTACACCTTC.

The rearrangement joins TRBV7-8 to TRBJ1-4; tentatively, D is TRBD1 (5 bases). Germline V gene sequence: CDR1 SGHVS, CDR2 FQNEAQ. V lost 5 bases, J lost 8 bases, and 6 bases lay in between. The CDR3 consists of 11 residues. The CDR3 nucleotides are TGTGCCAGCAGCCGGGGGGAAAAACTGTTTTTT. This translates into CASSRGEKLFF.

This chain joins TRBV5-1 and TRBJ1-1; maybe TRBD1 (6 bases). This CDR3 has 15 residues. Per the germline V gene, CDR1 is SGHRS and CDR2 is YFSETQ. Trimming left V 1 base short and J 6 bases short, with 16 bases between. Here the CDR3 reads CASSLSGRGQSEAFF. CDR3 nucleotide sequence: TGCGCCAGCAGCTTGTCGGGGAGAGGACAGTCTGAAGCTTTCTTT.

The chain links TRBV5-8 to TRBJ1-3; no firm D call. The CDR3 runs to 12 residues. The V end was cut by 4 bases, the J end by 1 base, with 3 bases between. Germline V gene sequence: CDR1 SGHTS, CDR2 YDEGEE. CDR3 DNA sequence: TGTGCCAGCAGCCCTTCTGGAAACACCATATATTTT. As protein: CASSPSGNTIYF.

CDR3: CASSFVAGEVGELFF. The DNA for the CDR3 is TGCGCCAGCAGCTTCGTAGCGGGAGAGGTCGGGGAGCTGTTTTTT. The chain couples TRBV5-1 to TRBJ2-2; TRBD2 aligns across 9 bases. Germline V CDR1 and CDR2: SGHRS, YFSETQ. V lost 2 bases to trimming and J lost 7 bases; unmatched junction nucleotides: 6. CDR3 length equals 15 residues.

The V call is TRBV18, the J call TRBJ1-1; the match to TRBD1 covers 12 bases. CDR3 length equals 19 residues. J gave up 0 bases and V 3 bases, and 11 bases lay outside the gene matches. Germline CDR1 and CDR2: KGHSH and LQKENI. The chain's CDR3 is CASSPNRRDRGRMNTEAFF. CDR3 nucleotide sequence: TGTGCCAGCTCACCCAACCGCCGGGACAGGGGGCGGATGAACACTGAAGCTTTCTTT.

Turning to this clone: The same CDR3 also results from other DNA sequences found in this sample. V is TRBV28 and J is TRBJ1-1; TRBD1 agrees at 7 bases. The germline V gene has CDR1 MDHEN and CDR2 SYDVKM. CDR3 length: 11 amino acids. J gave up 8 bases and V 6 bases, and 3 bases lay outside the gene matches. The CDR3 DNA is TGTGCCAGCAGGCGGGACAGCGAAGCTTTCTTT. Translated, it gives CASRRDSEAFF.